These 27 T cell receptor beta chains originate from one sample sequenced in a study of blood T cell repertoires in COVID-19 (TCRdb year 2020). The library was prepared using the immunoSEQ multiplex PCR assay. The source is immuneACCESS, and TCRdb retained only in-frame sequences with V and J called. Part of the clones is not carried over; for the studies checked, unresolved V genes explain less than half of this, and the remainder is unexplained. This sample lists approximately 75,000 clones; around 83% were detected once. The ten largest account for under 7.5% of the sample. Sequencing input: peripheral blood. Receptors were obtained from a man between 25 and 39 years old with COVID-19, enrolled during active disease.

The gene calls are TRBV7-2 and TRBJ2-2; TRBD2 agrees at 10 bases. Losses at the gene ends were 5 bases for V and 5 bases for J; bases not matched to a gene: 8. Looked up from germline, CDR1 is SGHTA and CDR2 is FQGNSA. The CDR3 loop spans 16 amino acids. CDR3 bases: TGTGCCAGCAGCCCGTCTAGCGGGAGTGGGACCGGGGAGCTGTTTTTT. Protein product: CASSPSSGSGTGELFF. The whole variable domain, remainder taken from reference TRBV7-2 and TRBJ2-2, is GAGVSQSPSNKVTEKGKDVELRCDPISGHTALYWYRQSLGQGLEFLIYFQGNSAPDKSGLPSDRFSAERTGGSVSTLTIQRTQQEDSAVYLCASSPSSGSGTGELFFGEGSRLTVL.

The chain uses TRBV11-2 and TRBJ1-1, with 7 bases aligning to TRBD1. This CDR3 is built from 14 residues. Germline values: CDR1 SGHAT, CDR2 FQNNGV. Trimming at V came to 6 bases and at J to 4 bases, leaving 8 bases not matched to a gene. The DNA of the CDR3 is TGTGCCAGCAGGGAATCGACAGGGAGCACTGAAGCTTTCTTT. Residues: CASRESTGSTEAFF.

J is TRBJ2-1 and V is TRBV18, with TRBD1 as a possible D gene (6 bases). V was cut by 8 bases and J by 0 bases, with 11 bases left in between. Germline V gene sequence: CDR1 KGHSH, CDR2 LQKENI. CDR3 length: 14 amino acids. CDR3 sequence reads: CASKTDSSYNEQFF. The CDR3, as DNA: TGTGCCAGCAAAACGGACAGCTCCTACAATGAGCAGTTCTTC.

The count of this clone is one. This chain joins TRBV7-2 and TRBJ1-5, with 10 bases matching TRBD1. Germline lookup yields CDR1 SGHTA and CDR2 FQGNSA. Unmatched junction bases numbered 4, after V lost 1 base and J lost 7 bases. The CDR3 totals 15 residues. This chain's CDR3 is CASSLETGGGQPQHF. The DNA of the CDR3 is TGTGCCAGCAGCTTAGAGACAGGGGGCGGGCAGCCCCAGCATTTT.

The chain joins TRBV3-1 (or the pseudogene TRBV3-2) to TRBJ2-1, with TRBD2 as a possible D gene (5 bases). The germline CDR1 and CDR2 sequences are LGHDT and YNNKEL (reference sequence). With 1 base removed from V and 8 bases from J, the gap between germline ends came to 6 bases. This CDR3 contains 12 residues. CDR3 sequence (DNA): TGTGCCAGCAGCCAAGTTAGCGATGAGCAGTTCTTC. This encodes CASSQVSDEQFF.

The chain joins TRBV11-2 to TRBJ1-1; 9 bases fit TRBD1. Germline-derived CDR1 and CDR2 are SGHAT and FQNNGV. J gave up 1 base and V 5 bases, and 5 bases lay outside the gene matches. The CDR3 spans 15 residues. CDR3 in DNA: TGTGCCAGCAGCCCGTTACAGGGGGCGAACACTGAAGCTTTCTTT. Translating it yields CASSPLQGANTEAFF. The whole variable domain, remainder taken from reference TRBV11-2 and TRBJ1-1, is EAGVAQSPRYKIIEKRQSVAFWCNPISGHATLYWYQQILGQGPKLLIQFQNNGVVDDSQLPKDRFSAERLKGVDSTLKIQPAKLEDSAVYLCASSPLQGANTEAFFGQGTRLTVV.

This chain uses TRBV19 with TRBJ1-3; D is perhaps TRBD1 (5 bases). The CDR3 runs to 14 residues. Between the trimmed V and J ends, which lost 6 bases and 8 bases, there was a span of 17 bases. The germline V gene has CDR1 LNHDA and CDR2 SQIVND (reference sequence). CDR3 nucleotides: TGTGCCAGTAGGTATTTAGGGACTTCGGACACCATATATTTT. It encodes CASRYLGTSDTIYF.

This chain joins TRBV2 and TRBJ2-2, with D possibly TRBD1 on 6 matching bases. Looked up from germline, CDR1 is SNHLY and CDR2 is FYNNEI. Trimming took off 6 bases at V and 4 bases at J, with 15 bases between the two ends. CDR3 size: 15 residues. The CDR3 is CASRENTGSTGELFF. CDR3 nucleotides: TGTGCCAGCAGGGAGAATACAGGGTCCACCGGGGAGCTGTTTTTT.

The chain joins TRBV27 to TRBJ2-3, with D perhaps matching TRBD1 (6 bases). Per the germline V gene, CDR1 is MNHEY and CDR2 is SMNVEV (reference sequence). CDR3 length: 16 residues. With 5 bases removed from V and 1 base from J, the gap between germline ends came to 16 bases. The CDR3 loop is CASSKDSVGGTDTQYF. CDR3 coding DNA: TGTGCCAGCAGTAAGGACAGTGTTGGAGGCACAGATACGCAGTATTTT.

The V and J genes are TRBV6-4 and TRBJ2-2; tentative D call: TRBD2 (5 bases). The V end was cut by 0 bases, the J end by 3 bases, with 5 bases between. CDR1 MRHNA and CDR2 SNTAGT come from the germline V gene. The CDR3 length is 14 residues. CDR3 nucleotides: TGTGCCAGCAGTGACTCTAGCGACACCGGGGAGCTGTTTTTT. Residues: CASSDSSDTGELFF.

V is TRBV7-9 and J is TRBJ2-7; 12 bases are shared with TRBD1. The germline CDR1 and CDR2 sequences are SEHNR and FQNEAQ (reference sequence). This CDR3 contains 14 residues. V lost 5 bases and J lost 4; bases outside the gene matches: 3. Written as DNA, the CDR3 is TGTGCCAGCAGCAGGGACAGGGGGCTGTACGAGCAGTACTTC. This gives the protein CASSRDRGLYEQYF.

V and J are TRBV19 and TRBJ1-1; 9 bases fit TRBD1. Germline trimming cut 6 bases from V and 1 base from J; bases unmatched to any gene: 6. Germline V CDR1 and CDR2: LNHDA, SQIVND (reference sequence). This CDR3 region has 15 residues. As DNA, the CDR3 is TGTGCCAGTAGCCTGACAGGGGGGGCGAACACTGAAGCTTTCTTT. This gives the protein CASSLTGGANTEAFF.

This chain joins TRBV24-1 and TRBJ1-2; D gene unclear. Germline lookup yields CDR1 KGHDR and CDR2 SFDVKD. V lost 6 bases, J lost 8 bases, and 15 bases lay in between. CDR3 length: 13 residues. The CDR3 protein is CATSKDPRGGYTF. As DNA, the CDR3 is TGTGCCACCAGTAAAGACCCACGGGGAGGCTACACCTTC.

The table lists this clone with a count of one. This chain links TRBV18 with TRBJ2-7; 11 positions agree with TRBD2. In germline, CDR1 is KGHSH, CDR2 LQKENI. The CDR3 has 15 amino acids. The trim removed 5 bases at V and 0 bases at J, leaving 3 bases unmatched. As DNA, the CDR3 is TGTGCCAGCTCAATTAGCGGGAGGGGCTCCTACGAGCAGTACTTC. This encodes CASSISGRGSYEQYF.

V and J are TRBV2 and TRBJ1-2, with TRBD1 matching 8 bases. Germline loops: CDR1 SNHLY, CDR2 FYNNEI. This CDR3 has 14 residues. The trim removed 7 bases at V and 4 bases at J, leaving 8 bases unmatched. The CDR3 protein is CASTQETGAYGYTF. CDR3 DNA: TGTGCCAGCACTCAGGAGACAGGGGCCTATGGCTACACCTTC. The full variable domain, rest sourced from reference TRBV2 and TRBJ1-2, is EPEVTQTPSHQVTQMGQEVILRCVPISNHLYFYWYRQILGQKVEFLVSFYNNEISEKSEIFDDQFSVERPDGSNFTLKIRSTKLEDSAMYFCASTQETGAYGYTFGSGTRLTVV.

V and J are TRBV7-9 and TRBJ2-7, with a possible D match to TRBD1 (6 bases). Trimming shortened V by 3 bases and J by 0 bases, and 9 bases separated the two germline ends. This CDR3 comprises 14 residues. Germline assignment: CDR1 SEHNR and CDR2 FQNEAQ (reference sequence). Here the CDR3 reads CASSFDRLSYEQYF. CDR3 DNA: TGTGCCAGCAGCTTTGACAGGCTCTCCTACGAGCAGTACTTC.

V and J are TRBV12-3 or TRBV12-4 and TRBJ1-2, with unresolved D. V lost 3 bases to trimming and J lost 4 bases, with 9 bases between them. The CDR3 totals 13 residues. The CDR3 reads CASSLSTAYGYTF. The CDR3 coding sequence is TGTGCCAGCAGTTTGAGCACAGCCTATGGCTACACCTTC.

The chain combines TRBV5-6 with TRBJ2-5; the match to TRBD1 covers 8 bases. The germline gives CDR1 SGHDT, CDR2 YYEEEE. CDR3 length equals 14 residues. V lost 10 bases, J lost 3 bases, and 11 bases stayed unmatched. CDR3 in DNA: TGTGCCGACAATCAGGGGGCCGGGGAAGAGACCCAGTACTTC. This sequence encodes CADNQGAGEETQYF.

The chain recombines TRBV19 with TRBJ1-5, with TRBD1 identical over 7 bases. Germline V gene lookup returns CDR1 LNHDA and CDR2 SQIVND (reference sequence). Trimming at V came to 3 bases and at J to 1 base, leaving 9 bases not matched to a gene. The CDR3 loop spans 17 amino acids. In DNA form, the CDR3 reads TGTGCCAGTAGTATCCGGGACGACAGGGCGAGCAATCAGCCCCAGCATTTT. Its protein product is CASSIRDDRASNQPQHF. Complete variable domain (other parts from reference TRBV19 and TRBJ1-5): DGGITQSPKYLFRKEGQNVTLSCEQNLNHDAMYWYRQDPGQGLRLIYYSQIVNDFQKGDIAEGYSVSREKKESFPLTVTSAQKNPTAFYLCASSIRDDRASNQPQHFGDGTRLSIL.

This chain joins TRBV6-5 and TRBJ1-5; D not resolved. CDR1 and CDR2 (germline): MNHEY, SVGAGI. The CDR3 spans 15 residues. Trimming took 7 bases from V and 0 from J, leaving 13 bases between them. The CDR3 DNA sequence: TGTGCCAGCACCACAAGCCGGGGTAGCAATCAGCCCCAGCATTTT. Amino acids: CASTTSRGSNQPQHF.

The V and J genes are TRBV7-3 and TRBJ1-1; D might be TRBD1 (6 bases). V was shortened by 1 base and J by 7 bases, with 16 bases between the two germline ends. CDR1 is SGHTA and CDR2 is FQGTGA in the germline V gene. The CDR3 loop spans 15 amino acids. For the CDR3, the DNA is TGTGCCAGCAGCTTAATCGGGGGGCGAGGGAATGAAGCTTTCTTT. This sequence encodes CASSLIGGRGNEAFF.

The chain recombines TRBV7-9 with TRBJ1-1, with 10 bases lining up with TRBD1. Germline CDR1 SEHNR, CDR2 FQNEAQ (reference sequence). Trimming took 4 bases from V and 5 from J; bases not matched to a gene: 4. This CDR3 region has 14 residues. The CDR3 region has the DNA TGTGCCAGCAGCTCATGGACAGGGGGGACTGAAGCTTTCTTT. The encoded protein is CASSSWTGGTEAFF.

The V call is TRBV28, the J call TRBJ2-5; tentatively, D is TRBD2 (7 bases). Per the germline V gene, CDR1 is MDHEN and CDR2 is SYDVKM. The CDR3 runs 14 residues. The V end lost 6 bases, the J end lost 1 base, and 12 bases lay between the germline ends. CDR3 bases: TGTGCCAGCAGATCGGGGGGCTTCCAAGAGACCCAGTACTTC. It specifies CASRSGGFQETQYF.

This chain uses TRBV5-1 with TRBJ2-5; TRBD1 might be the D (6 bases). Per germline, CDR1 SGHRS and CDR2 YFSETQ. Trimming shortened V by 0 bases and J by 3 bases, and 9 bases separated the two germline ends. CDR3 length equals 14 residues. The CDR3 spells CASSLEAGEETQYF. CDR3 coding DNA: TGCGCCAGCAGCTTGGAGGCAGGGGAAGAGACCCAGTACTTC. Full variable domain (rest looked up from reference TRBV5-1 and TRBJ2-5): KAGVTQTPRYLIKTRGQQVTLSCSPISGHRSVSWYQQTPGQGLQFLFEYFSETQRNKGNFPGRFSGRQFSNSRSEMNVSTLELGDSALYLCASSLEAGEETQYFGPGTRLLVL.

V usage is TRBV4-1 and J usage is TRBJ1-4; the match to TRBD1 covers 9 bases. The germline CDR1 and CDR2 sequences are MGHRA and YSYEKL. The junction had 7 bases not matched to a gene; V was cut back by 3 bases and J by 8 bases. The CDR3 is 15 residues long. CDR3 sequence reads: CASSQPGTGKEKLFF. The CDR3 DNA follows: TGCGCCAGCAGCCAGCCCGGGACAGGGAAGGAAAAACTGTTTTTT.

This clone was detected only once. The chain has TRBV19 and TRBJ1-5; TRBD1 matches 9 bases. This CDR3 has 15 residues. Germline V gene data show CDR1 as LNHDA and CDR2 as SQIVND (reference sequence). J lost 0 bases, V lost 7 bases, and 4 bases had no gene match. In DNA form, the CDR3 reads TGTGCCAGTAAGGACAGGGGCCTTAGCAATCAGCCCCAGCATTTT. Its translation: CASKDRGLSNQPQHF. The complete variable domain, with remaining parts taken from reference TRBV19 and TRBJ1-5, reads DGGITQSPKYLFRKEGQNVTLSCEQNLNHDAMYWYRQDPGQGLRLIYYSQIVNDFQKGDIAEGYSVSREKKESFPLTVTSAQKNPTAFYLCASKDRGLSNQPQHFGDGTRLSIL.

The CDR3 coding sequence is TGTGCCAGCAGCTTAGCGAAGGGGCCCGTTCGCGAGCAGTACTTC. Its translation: CASSLAKGPVREQYF. The chain employs TRBV7-2 and TRBJ2-7, with D possibly being TRBD1 (5 bases). From germline, CDR1 is SGHTA and CDR2 FQGNSA. This CDR3 spans 15 amino acids. With 0 bases removed from V and 6 bases from J, the gap between germline ends came to 15 bases. Based on the CDR3 plus reference TRBV7-2 and TRBJ2-7, the full variable domain is GAGVSQSPSNKVTEKGKDVELRCDPISGHTALYWYRQSLGQGLEFLIYFQGNSAPDKSGLPSDRFSAERTGGSVSTLTIQRTQQEDSAVYLCASSLAKGPVREQYFGPGTRLTVT.